These T cell receptor beta chains were read from a single sample in a study of control samples from healthy donors and cancer patients. Data came from immunoSEQ multiplex PCR; TCRdb stores just in-frame clones and leaves some out. Of roughly 45,000 clones listed, about 92% are singletons. The sample comprised PBMCs. The source is a man aged 25-40 years with colorectal cancer. CDR3s include the opening cysteine and the closing phenylalanine or tryptophan. The D gene is left open where the match is weak. Clone size is not always given. Where it is, it says once, few, many or a class for expanded clones.

d_call | clone_size | j_call | v_call | cdr3_aa | cdr3_nt
TRBD1 | NA | TRBJ2-3 | TRBV7-9 | CASGQGPTDTQYF | TGTGCCAGCGGACAGGGGCCCACAGATACGCAGTATTTT
TRBD1 | NA | TRBJ1-5 | TRBV5-4 | CASSLDRGFGQPQHF | TGTGCCAGCAGCTTGGACAGGGGGTTCGGTCAGCCCCAGCATTTT
NA | NA | TRBJ1-1 | TRBV5-4 | CASSLEGMSTEAFF | TGTGCCAGCAGCTTGGAAGGGATGAGCACTGAAGCTTTCTTT
NA | NA | TRBJ2-4 | TRBV5-6 | CASSFALEKNIQYF | TGTGCCAGCAGCTTCGCCCTTGAGAAAAACATTCAGTACTTC
TRBD2 | NA | TRBJ2-1 | TRBV3-1/TRBV3-2 | CASSQDAGGHGEQFF | TGTGCCAGCAGCCAAGATGCGGGGGGGCACGGTGAGCAGTTCTTC
TRBD1 | NA | TRBJ1-4 | TRBV24-1 | CATSSGQWNEKLFF | TGTGCCACCAGCTCGGGACAGTGGAATGAAAAACTGTTTTTT
TRBD2 | NA | TRBJ2-1 | TRBV7-9 | CASRPWGRGGVQSGNEQFF | TGTGCCAGCAGGCCCTGGGGTCGCGGGGGGGTCCAGAGTGGGAATGAGCAGTTCTTC
NA | NA | TRBJ2-5 | TRBV19 | CASSMGGFGIILEEETQYF | TGTGCCAGTAGTATGGGGGGATTCGGCATTATATTGGAGGAAGAGACCCAGTACTTC
TRBD1 | NA | TRBJ1-1 | TRBV4-1 | CASSQGVVTGGMNTEAFF | TGCGCCAGCAGCCAAGGAGTAGTGACAGGGGGCATGAACACTGAAGCTTTCTTT
TRBD2 | NA | TRBJ2-1 | TRBV19 | CASSTGTRIPNEQFF | TGTGCCAGTAGTACCGGGACTAGGATCCCCAATGAGCAGTTCTTC
NA | once | TRBJ1-1 | TRBV4-2 | CASSQEGGLNTEAFF | TGTGCCAGCAGCCAAGAGGGGGGTTTGAACACTGAAGCTTTCTTT
NA | NA | TRBJ1-2 | TRBV27 | CASSLGTAYGYTF | TGTGCCAGCAGTTTAGGAACAGCCTATGGCTACACCTTC
TRBD2 | NA | TRBJ2-2 | TRBV9 | CASSVDDSAGDETGELFF | TGTGCCAGCAGCGTAGATGATTCTGCGGGGGACGAAACCGGGGAGCTGTTTTTT
NA | NA | TRBJ1-1 | TRBV6-2/TRBV6-3 | CASSLALGVGGGTEAFF | TGTGCCAGCAGTTTGGCTCTCGGCGTAGGGGGAGGCACTGAAGCTTTCTTT
TRBD1 | NA | TRBJ2-3 | TRBV5-4 | CASSSGQHTDTQYF | TGTGCCAGCAGCTCGGGACAGCACACAGATACGCAGTATTTT
TRBD2 | NA | TRBJ2-1 | TRBV19 | CASSIGLALYNEQFF | TGTGCCAGTAGTATCGGACTAGCCCTCTACAATGAGCAGTTCTTC
TRBD1 | NA | TRBJ1-4 | TRBV19 | CASSGQGLLLDEKLFF | TGTGCCAGTTCGGGACAGGGGTTATTGTTGGATGAAAAACTGTTTTTT
NA | NA | TRBJ2-2 | TRBV7-2 | CASSSPNPAGTGELFF | TGTGCCAGCAGCTCCCCCAACCCGGCGGGGACCGGGGAGCTGTTTTTT
TRBD1 | NA | TRBJ1-2 | TRBV4-3 | CASSQEGQGARYGYTF | TGCGCCAGCAGCCAAGAAGGGCAGGGGGCCCGCTATGGCTACACCTTC
TRBD1 | NA | TRBJ2-1 | TRBV6-5 | CASRPMNDRGYEQFF | TGTGCCAGCAGACCGATGAACGACAGGGGCTATGAGCAGTTCTTC
NA | NA | TRBJ1-3 | TRBV6-5 | CASRYGISGNTIYF | TGTGCCAGCAGATACGGGATTAGTGGAAACACCATATATTTT
NA | NA | TRBJ1-2 | TRBV10-1 | CASSNSNYGYTF | TGCGCCAGCAGCAACAGTAACTATGGCTACACCTTC
NA | NA | TRBJ2-1 | TRBV12-3/TRBV12-4 | CASTHRVNEQFF | TGTGCCAGCACCCACAGGGTCAATGAGCAGTTCTTC
NA | NA | TRBJ2-1 | TRBV6-5 | CASTRPAGNEQFF | TGTGCCAGCACCCGGCCGGCGGGGAATGAGCAGTTCTTC
NA | NA | TRBJ2-3 | TRBV2 | CASNLGGKFTDTQYF | TGTGCCAGCAATTTGGGTGGCAAATTCACAGATACGCAGTATTTT
NA | NA | TRBJ2-2 | TRBV6-5 | CASSYRRARGAGELFF | TGTGCCAGCAGTTATCGAAGGGCCAGGGGGGCCGGGGAGCTGTTTTTT
NA | once | TRBJ1-2 | TRBV25-1 | CASSERPGDPYGYTF | TGTGCCAGCAGTGAACGTCCAGGAGACCCTTATGGCTACACCTTC
NA | NA | TRBJ2-3 | TRBV11-3 | CASSLGRGTDTQYF | TGTGCCAGCAGCTTAGGGCGGGGAACAGATACGCAGTATTTT
NA | NA | TRBJ1-4 | TRBV4-2 | CASSYIGDNDEKLFF | TGTGCCAGCAGCTACATAGGGGACAACGATGAAAAACTGTTTTTT
NA | NA | TRBJ1-3 | TRBV9 | CASSVEGGGSGNTIYF | TGTGCCAGCAGCGTAGAGGGGGGTGGCTCTGGAAACACCATATATTTT
NA | NA | TRBJ1-1 | TRBV6-5 | CASSYAGVLNTEAFF | TGTGCCAGCAGTTACGCCGGGGTCCTGAACACTGAAGCTTTCTTT
TRBD1 | NA | TRBJ2-2 | TRBV10-3 | CAISEGQADTGELFF | TGTGCCATCAGTGAGGGACAGGCGGACACCGGGGAGCTGTTTTTT
TRBD2 | NA | TRBJ2-1 | TRBV3-1/TRBV3-2 | CASSLSGGANNEQFF | TGTGCCAGCAGTCTTAGCGGGGGGGCTAATAATGAGCAGTTCTTC
TRBD2 | NA | TRBJ2-1 | TRBV6-2/TRBV6-3 | CASSFRTSGWDNEQFF | TGTGCCAGCAGTTTCCGGACTAGCGGGTGGGACAATGAGCAGTTCTTC
TRBD2 | NA | TRBJ2-6 | TRBV5-1 | CASSLRGGSSGANVLTF | TGCGCCAGCAGCCTGAGGGGCGGGAGCTCTGGGGCCAACGTCCTGACTTTC
NA | NA | TRBJ2-1 | TRBV6-1 | CASSEGAPGNSQFF | TGTGCCAGCAGTGAGGGGGCGCCAGGGAATTCGCAGTTCTTC
NA | NA | TRBJ1-6 | TRBV2 | CASSLLEGNSPLHF | TGTGCCAGCAGCCTTCTCGAGGGGAATTCACCCCTCCACTTT
NA | NA | TRBJ2-7 | TRBV11-3 | CASSSYSGSHEQYF | TGTGCCAGCAGCTCGTACTCAGGGTCCCACGAGCAGTACTTC
NA | NA | TRBJ1-1 | TRBV25-1 | CASSSQGGEGTEAFF | TGTGCCAGCAGCTCCCAAGGGGGTGAGGGCACTGAAGCTTTCTTT
NA | once | TRBJ1-2 | TRBV12-3/TRBV12-4 | CASSPQGNYGYTF | TGTGCCAGCAGTCCCCAGGGGAACTATGGCTACACCTTC
NA | NA | TRBJ2-1 | TRBV30 | CAWSVRPNQQFF | TGTGCCTGGAGTGTACGCCCTAATCAGCAGTTCTTC
TRBD1 | NA | TRBJ1-1 | TRBV7-9 | CASSYAPGQPINTEAFF | TGTGCCAGCAGCTACGCTCCGGGACAGCCTATTAACACTGAAGCTTTCTTT
TRBD2 | once | TRBJ2-3 | TRBV3-1/TRBV3-2 | CASSQEFSGGGTDTQYF | TGTGCCAGCAGCCAAGAGTTTAGCGGGGGGGGCACAGATACGCAGTATTTT
NA | NA | TRBJ1-3 | TRBV18 | CASSPMMTDRRMGTIYF | TGTGCCAGCTCACCCATGATGACAGACCGAAGGATGGGCACCATATATTTT
NA | NA | TRBJ2-1 | TRBV7-2 | CASSRPGFGNEQFF | TGTGCCAGCAGCCGGCCGGGGTTTGGCAATGAGCAGTTCTTC
NA | NA | TRBJ1-1 | TRBV24-1 | CATSDFQGRVGAFF | TGTGCCACCAGTGATTTCCAGGGGCGGGTTGGAGCTTTCTTT
NA | NA | TRBJ1-1 | TRBV19 | CASSIRGRGWRDTEAFF | TGTGCCAGTAGTATTAGGGGCAGGGGTTGGCGGGACACTGAAGCTTTCTTT
TRBD1 | NA | TRBJ1-2 | TRBV10-3 | CAITGTGGGDGYTF | TGTGCCATCACCGGGACAGGGGGCGGGGATGGCTACACCTTC
NA | NA | TRBJ2-1 | TRBV11-2 | CASTLLGQAYNEQFF | TGTGCCAGCACCCTACTGGGTCAGGCCTACAATGAGCAGTTCTTC
NA | few | TRBJ1-1 | TRBV7-8 | CASSLFWTVGTEAFF | TGTGCCAGCAGCCTATTTTGGACAGTCGGCACTGAAGCTTTCTTT
TRBD1 | NA | TRBJ1-6 | TRBV7-2 | CASSPGTGYNSPLHF | TGTGCCAGCAGCCCCGGGACAGGTTATAATTCACCCCTCCACTTT
NA | NA | TRBJ2-6 | TRBV3-1/TRBV3-2 | CASSPPSSGANVLTF | TGTGCCAGCAGCCCCCCCAGCTCTGGGGCCAACGTCCTGACTTTC
NA | once | TRBJ2-3 | TRBV4-3 | CASSQRPAGTTGTDTQYF | TGCGCCAGCAGCCAAAGGCCAGCAGGCACTACGGGCACAGATACGCAGTATTTT